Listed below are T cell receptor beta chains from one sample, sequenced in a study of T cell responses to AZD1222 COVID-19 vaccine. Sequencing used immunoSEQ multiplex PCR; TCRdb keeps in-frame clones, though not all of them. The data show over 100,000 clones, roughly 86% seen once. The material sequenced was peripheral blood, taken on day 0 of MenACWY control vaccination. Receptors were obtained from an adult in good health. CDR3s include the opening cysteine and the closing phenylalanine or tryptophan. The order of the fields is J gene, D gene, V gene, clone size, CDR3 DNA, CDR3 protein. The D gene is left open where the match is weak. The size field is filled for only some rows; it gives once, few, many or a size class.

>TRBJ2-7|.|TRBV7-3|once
TGTGCCAGCAGCTCGCGGACCTCGGGAGAGCAGTACTTC
CASSSRTSGEQYF
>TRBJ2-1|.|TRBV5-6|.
TGTGCCAGCAGCCCCTGGACGGGCTCCTACAATGAGCAGTTCTTC
CASSPWTGSYNEQFF
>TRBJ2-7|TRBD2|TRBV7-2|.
TGTGCCAGCAGCTTAAGGTTCTGGAGCGGGGTCTCGGAGCAGTACTTC
CASSLRFWSGVSEQYF
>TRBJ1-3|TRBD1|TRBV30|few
TGTGCCTGGAGGAGGACAGGAGGTTTAGGCACCATATATTTT
CAWRRTGGLGTIYF
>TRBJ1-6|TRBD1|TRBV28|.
TGTGCCAGCAGTTTAGACAGGGGTAATTCACCCCTCCACTTT
CASSLDRGNSPLHF
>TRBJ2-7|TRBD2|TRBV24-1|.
TGTGCCACCAGTGATAGCGGGACTGGGGCCTCCTACGAGCAGTACTTC
CATSDSGTGASYEQYF
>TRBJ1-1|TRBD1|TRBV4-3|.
TGCGCCAGCAGCCCGCAGGGGGATGCCACTGAAGCTTTCTTT
CASSPQGDATEAFF
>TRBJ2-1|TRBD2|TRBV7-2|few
TGTGCCAGCAGCTCACCGACCGGGACTAGCGGGAGTATTGAGCAGTTCTTC
CASSSPTGTSGSIEQFF
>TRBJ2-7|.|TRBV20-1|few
TGCAGTGCTAGTCCTCTCGACGAGCAGTACTTC
CSASPLDEQYF
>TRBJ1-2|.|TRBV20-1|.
TGCAGTGCCCAGGCAGGGAGTGGCTACACCTTC
CSAQAGSGYTF
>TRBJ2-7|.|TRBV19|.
TGTGCCACCCATACAAACAGGCCCTTCTACGAGCAGTACTTC
CATHTNRPFYEQYF
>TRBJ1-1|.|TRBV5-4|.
TGTGCCAGCAGCCCTCGCGGCGTGGCCGGCTTGAACACTGAAGCTTTCTTT
CASSPRGVAGLNTEAFF
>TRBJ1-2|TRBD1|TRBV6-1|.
TGTGCCAGCAGTGAAGGTGGAGGGGGCTATGGCTATGGCTACACCTTC
CASSEGGGGYGYGYTF
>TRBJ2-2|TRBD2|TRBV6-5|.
TGTGCCAGCAGGGGGGGAGGGATCACCGGGGAGCTGTTTTTT
CASRGGGITGELFF
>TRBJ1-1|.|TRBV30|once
TGTGCCTGGAGTGAAGACATAAACACTGAAGCTTTCTTT
CAWSEDINTEAFF
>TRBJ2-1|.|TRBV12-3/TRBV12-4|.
TGTGCCAGCAGTTTAGGGGGACGGGAGCAGTTCTTC
CASSLGGREQFF
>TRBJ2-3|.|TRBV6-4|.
TGTGCCAGCAGTGAAGGGTGGTCTAGCACAGATACGCAGTATTTT
CASSEGWSSTDTQYF
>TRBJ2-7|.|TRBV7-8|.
TGTGCCAGCAGCTTGGGGACCGCTAATGACGAGCAGTACTTC
CASSLGTANDEQYF
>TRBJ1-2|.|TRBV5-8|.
TGTGCCAGCAGCTTATTAGGACGTCTTAACTATGGCTACACCTTC
CASSLLGRLNYGYTF
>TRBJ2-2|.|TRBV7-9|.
TGTGCCAGCAGTTCGACAGGCGGGGAGCTGTTTTTT
CASSSTGGELFF
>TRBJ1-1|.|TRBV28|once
TGTGCCAGCAGTCCGCGACAGTGGGAGGGCACTGAAGCTTTCTTT
CASSPRQWEGTEAFF
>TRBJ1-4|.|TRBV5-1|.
TGCGCCAGCAGCTTTCTGGCAACAACTAATGAAAAACTGTTTTTT
CASSFLATTNEKLFF
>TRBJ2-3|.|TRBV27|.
TGTGCCAGCAGTTTAAGCGGTACGCAGTATTTT
CASSLSGTQYF
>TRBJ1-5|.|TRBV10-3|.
TGTGCCATCAGTGAGAGGCAGGGCGATCAGCCCCAGCATTTT
CAISERQGDQPQHF